Below, 19 T cell receptor beta chains from the same sample are listed, as sequenced in a study of shared clonotypes between healthy human individuals. Selected positively for CCR7 and CD45RO-negative, naive CD8 cells excluded terminally differentiated effector memory CD45RA+ cells. Libraries were prepared by immunoSEQ multiplex PCR; TCRdb keeps only in-frame clonotypes and omits some of them. The top ten clones hold less than 25% of a sample with approximately 810,000 clones, 80% to 95% of them seen once. Sequencing was done on a sample of naive CD8+ T cells sorted from blood. These receptors all come from a man aged 30 to 45 in good health.

The V gene is TRBV27, the J gene TRBJ2-2; possible D gene TRBD1, 6 bases. This CDR3 contains 17 residues. Trimming removed 10 bases from V and 3 bases from J, with 24 bases in between. Germline V gives CDR1 MNHEY, CDR2 SMNVEV (reference sequence). The CDR3 DNA reads TGTGCCACAGCCAGTTGGGAAACAGGGTTTTACACCGGGGAGCTGTTTTTT. It is translated as CATASWETGFYTGELFF.

The chain has TRBV30 and TRBJ2-7; D is undetermined. Germline assignment: CDR1 GTSNPN and CDR2 SVGIG (reference sequence). Trimming removed 1 base at V and 3 bases at J, with 13 bases between. The CDR3 sequence is 14 residues long. The CDR3 is CAWSEVSSYYEQYF. Written as DNA, the CDR3 is TGTGCCTGGAGTGAAGTGTCTTCTTACTACGAGCAGTACTTC.

The J gene is TRBJ2-7, the V gene TRBV7-6; the match to TRBD1 covers 11 bases. Trimming at V came to 5 bases and at J to 2 bases, leaving 5 bases not matched to a gene. The CDR3 has 15 residues. The germline CDR1 and CDR2 sequences are SGHVS and FNYEAQ. CDR3 in DNA: TGTGCCAGCAGCCGAGGACAGGGGGCACCCTACGAGCAGTACTTC. This sequence encodes CASSRGQGAPYEQYF.

This clone was detected only once. The chain is built from TRBV14 and TRBJ2-3, with 7 positions matching TRBD1. Germline loops: CDR1 SGHDN, CDR2 FVKESK. The CDR3 totals 19 residues. V shed 0 bases and J 0 bases; nucleotides not matched to a gene: 12. The CDR3 bases are TGTGCCAGCAGCCAAGATTACGGCTTTGGGACAGACAGCACAGATACGCAGTATTTT. It specifies CASSQDYGFGTDSTDTQYF.

The V and J genes are TRBV29-1 and TRBJ2-2; weak D call: TRBD1 (5 bases). The CDR3 is 14 amino acids. Germline V gene data show CDR1 as SQVTM and CDR2 as ANQGSEA. V dropped 6 bases and J dropped 1 base, with 12 bases sitting between them. DNA of the CDR3: TGCAGCGTGGTAGGGGATTGGAACACCGGGGAGCTGTTTTTT. Protein sequence: CSVVGDWNTGELFF.

CDR3 nucleotide sequence: TGTGCCAGCAGCTTTGAACCGAGCTCCTACAATGAGCAGTTCTTC. This sequence encodes CASSFEPSSYNEQFF. The V gene is TRBV11-2, the J gene TRBJ2-1; D ambiguous. This CDR3 has 15 residues. V lost 3 bases, J lost 0 bases, and 9 bases lay in between. CDR1 is SGHAT and CDR2 is FQNNGV in the germline V gene.

The J gene is TRBJ2-7, the V gene TRBV7-9; D possibly corresponds to TRBD2 (6 bases). The ends were cut back, 8 bases at V and 0 bases at J, with 11 bases in the middle. Germline assignment: CDR1 SEHNR and CDR2 FQNEAQ (reference sequence). This CDR3 has 13 amino acids. This CDR3 is CASASRDSYEQYF. DNA for the CDR3: TGTGCCAGCGCCTCGCGGGACTCCTACGAGCAGTACTTC.

This clone has just one count. The V call is TRBV6-5, the J call TRBJ2-7; possible D gene TRBD2, 6 bases. The CDR3 is 14 amino acids. Per germline, CDR1 MNHEY and CDR2 SVGAGI. Trimming left V 9 bases short and J 0 bases short, with 15 bases between. The chain's CDR3 is CASGRGLSSYEQYF. In nucleotides, the CDR3 is TGTGCCAGTGGCCGGGGACTGAGCTCCTACGAGCAGTACTTC.

V is TRBV13 and J is TRBJ1-2; no reliable D call. Between the trimmed V and J ends, which lost 5 bases and 4 bases, there was a span of 17 bases. The CDR3 has 15 amino acids. From germline, CDR1 is PRHDT and CDR2 FYEKMQ (reference sequence). CDR3: CASSLAGLARYGYTF. CDR3 DNA: TGTGCCAGCAGCCTTGCTGGTCTAGCACGCTATGGCTACACCTTC.

The CDR3 spells CASQRNGAYEQYF. CDR3 coding DNA: TGTGCCAGCCAAAGGAACGGGGCCTACGAGCAGTACTTC. The chain combines TRBV19 with TRBJ2-7; D may be TRBD2 (5 bases). V dropped 9 bases and J dropped 2 bases, with 14 bases sitting between them. CDR3 length equals 13 residues. Germline CDR1 reads LNHDA; CDR2 reads SQIVND (reference sequence).

The chain links TRBV5-1 to TRBJ2-3, with TRBD1 identical over 7 bases. Looked up from germline, CDR1 is SGHRS and CDR2 is YFSETQ. Unmatched junction bases numbered 11, after V lost 1 base and J lost 6 bases. The length of the CDR3 is 16 residues. CDR3 in amino acids: CASSLPRGGVEDTQYF. Here the CDR3 DNA reads TGCGCCAGCAGCTTGCCCCGAGGGGGCGTTGAGGATACGCAGTATTTT.

This rearrangement joins TRBV19 to TRBJ2-5; 9 bases line up with TRBD1. Per the germline V gene, CDR1 is LNHDA and CDR2 is SQIVND (reference sequence). The V segment lost 4 bases and the J segment 4 bases; nucleotides outside the gene matches: 10. This CDR3 has 16 amino acids. CDR3 sequence reads: CASSKREQGAIETQYF. CDR3 nucleotide sequence: TGTGCCAGTAGTAAACGCGAACAGGGGGCAATAGAGACCCAGTACTTC.

The chain joins TRBV5-5 to TRBJ2-6, with 7 bases aligning to TRBD1. Germline CDR1 and CDR2: SGHKS and YYEKEE (reference sequence). This CDR3 spans 18 amino acids. With V trimmed by 2 bases and J by 0 bases, 8 bases remained unmatched. CDR3 loop: CASSFTRTGISGANVLTF. DNA of the CDR3: TGTGCCAGCAGCTTTACCAGGACAGGTATCTCTGGGGCCAACGTCCTGACTTTC.

This chain connects TRBV2 to TRBJ2-7; 7 bases map to TRBD1. Germline trimming cut 3 bases from V and 3 bases from J; bases unmatched to any gene: 8. This CDR3 comprises 15 residues. Germline lookup yields CDR1 SNHLY and CDR2 FYNNEI. The CDR3 DNA reads TGTGCCAGCAGTGACTCTACAGGGGTCAGCTACGAGCAGTACTTC. This encodes CASSDSTGVSYEQYF. Using reference TRBV2 and TRBJ2-7 for the parts outside the CDR3, the full variable domain is EPEVTQTPSHQVTQMGQEVILRCVPISNHLYFYWYRQILGQKVEFLVSFYNNEISEKSEIFDDQFSVERPDGSNFTLKIRSTKLEDSAMYFCASSDSTGVSYEQYFGPGTRLTVT.

The J gene is TRBJ2-1, the V gene TRBV27; unclear D gene. Between the trimmed V and J ends, which lost 2 bases and 8 bases, there was a span of 13 bases. The length of the CDR3 is 14 residues. Looked up from germline, CDR1 is MNHEY and CDR2 is SMNVEV (reference sequence). The CDR3 coding sequence is TGTGCCAGCAGTTTAGGGCAGTTCTTAGATGAGCAGTTCTTC. Translation: CASSLGQFLDEQFF.

The chain links TRBV5-5 to TRBJ1-5, with D possibly TRBD1 on 5 matching bases. With 0 bases removed from V and 4 bases from J, the gap between germline ends came to 5 bases. The CDR3 runs 13 residues. Germline V CDR1 and CDR2: SGHKS, YYEKEE (reference sequence). This CDR3 is CASSLGQNQPQHF. In nucleotides, the CDR3 is TGTGCCAGCAGCTTGGGACAGAATCAGCCCCAGCATTTT.

The chain joins TRBV7-9 to TRBJ1-2; D unresolved. The CDR3 has 16 residues. Germline-derived CDR1 and CDR2 are SEHNR and FQNEAQ (reference sequence). Trimming stripped 5 bases from V and 5 bases from J, with 21 bases between. The CDR3 protein is CASSLIGSGIGYGYTF. In DNA, the CDR3 is TGTGCCAGCAGCCTTATAGGATCTGGGATCGGGTATGGCTACACCTTC.

The rearrangement joins TRBV27 to TRBJ1-2; tentative D call: TRBD1 (5 bases). CDR3 length: 14 amino acids. CDR1 MNHEY and CDR2 SMNVEV come from the germline V gene (reference sequence). Trimming removed 1 base at V and 8 bases at J, with 14 bases between. DNA for the CDR3: TGTGCCAGCAGTTTATTGTGGGGCGCGGGAGGCTACACCTTC. This encodes CASSLLWGAGGYTF.

About this clone itself: The same CDR3 arises from other DNA sequences in this sample as well. The chain employs TRBV7-9 and TRBJ2-2; D gene uncertain. This CDR3 has 12 residues. The germline V and J ends were trimmed by 0 bases and 6 bases, with 2 bases remaining between them. Germline-derived CDR1 and CDR2 are SEHNR and FQNEAQ (reference sequence). CDR3 sequence: CASSLAPGELFF. CDR3 coding DNA: TGTGCCAGCAGCTTAGCACCCGGGGAGCTGTTTTTT.